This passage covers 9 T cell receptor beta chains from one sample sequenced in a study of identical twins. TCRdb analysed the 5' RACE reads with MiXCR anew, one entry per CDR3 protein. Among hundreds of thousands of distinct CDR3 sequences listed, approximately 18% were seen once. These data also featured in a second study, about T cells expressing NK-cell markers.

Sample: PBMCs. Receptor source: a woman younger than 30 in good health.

The CDR3 spells CASSGTGSKNIQYF. The CDR3 bases are TGTGCCAGCAGCGGGACAGGGTCCAAAAACATTCAGTACTTC. J is TRBJ2-4 and V is TRBV2, with TRBD1 identical over 9 bases. The CDR3 runs 14 residues. Per germline, CDR1 SNHLY and CDR2 FYNNEI. Trimming cost V 6 bases and J 2 bases; bases outside gene matches: 2.

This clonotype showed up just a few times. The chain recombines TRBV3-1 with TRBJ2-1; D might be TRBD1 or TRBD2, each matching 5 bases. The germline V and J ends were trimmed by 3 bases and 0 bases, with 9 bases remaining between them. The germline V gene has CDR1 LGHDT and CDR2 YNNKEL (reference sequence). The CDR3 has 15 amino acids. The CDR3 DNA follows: TGTGCCAGCAGCCAGGGACGGAGCTCCTACAATGAGCAGTTCTTC. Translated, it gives CASSQGRSSYNEQFF.

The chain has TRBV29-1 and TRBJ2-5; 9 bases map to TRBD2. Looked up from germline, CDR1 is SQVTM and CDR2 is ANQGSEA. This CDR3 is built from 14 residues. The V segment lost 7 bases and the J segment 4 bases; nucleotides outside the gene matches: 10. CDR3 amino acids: CSGRRGGPGETQYF. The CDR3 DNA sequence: TGCAGCGGCCGGCGGGGGGGGCCCGGAGAGACCCAGTACTTC.

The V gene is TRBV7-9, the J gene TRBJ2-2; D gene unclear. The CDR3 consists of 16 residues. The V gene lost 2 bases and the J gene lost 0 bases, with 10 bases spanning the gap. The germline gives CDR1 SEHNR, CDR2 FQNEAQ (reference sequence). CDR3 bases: TGTGCCAGCAGCTTAAAAATGTCATCGAACACCGGGGAGCTGTTTTTT. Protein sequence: CASSLKMSSNTGELFF.

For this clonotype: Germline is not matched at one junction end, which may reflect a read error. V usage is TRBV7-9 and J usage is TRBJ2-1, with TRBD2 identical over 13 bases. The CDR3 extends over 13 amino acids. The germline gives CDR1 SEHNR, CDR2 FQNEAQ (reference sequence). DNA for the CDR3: TGTGCCAGCAGCCACGGGACTAGCGGGAAGCCGGTCTTC. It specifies CASSHGTSGKPVF. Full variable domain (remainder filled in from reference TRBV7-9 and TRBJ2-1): DTGVSQNPRHKITKRGQNVTFRCDPISEHNRLYWYRQTLGQGPEFLTYFQNEAQLEKSRLLSDRFSAERPKGSFSTLEIQRTEQGDSAMYLCASSHGTSGKPVFGPGTRLTVL.

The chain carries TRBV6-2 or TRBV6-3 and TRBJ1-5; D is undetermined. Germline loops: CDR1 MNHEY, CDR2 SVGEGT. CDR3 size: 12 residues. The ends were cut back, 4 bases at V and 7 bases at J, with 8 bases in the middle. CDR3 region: CASSLHTQPQHF. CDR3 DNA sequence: TGTGCCAGCAGTTTACATACCCAGCCCCAGCATTTT.

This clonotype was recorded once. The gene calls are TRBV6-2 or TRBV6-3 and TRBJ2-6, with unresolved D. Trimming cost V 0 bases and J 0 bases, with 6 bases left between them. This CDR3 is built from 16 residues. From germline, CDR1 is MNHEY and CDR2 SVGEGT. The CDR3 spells CASSYSTISGANVLTF. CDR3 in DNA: TGTGCCAGCAGTTACTCGACGATCTCTGGGGCCAACGTCCTGACTTTC.

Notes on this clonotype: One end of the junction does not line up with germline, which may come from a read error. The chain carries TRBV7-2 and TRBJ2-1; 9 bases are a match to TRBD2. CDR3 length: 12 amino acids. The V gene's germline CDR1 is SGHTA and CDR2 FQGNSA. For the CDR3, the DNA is TGTGCCAGCAGCTTGGTAGCGGGAGCCTTAGTCTTC. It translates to CASSLVAGALVF.

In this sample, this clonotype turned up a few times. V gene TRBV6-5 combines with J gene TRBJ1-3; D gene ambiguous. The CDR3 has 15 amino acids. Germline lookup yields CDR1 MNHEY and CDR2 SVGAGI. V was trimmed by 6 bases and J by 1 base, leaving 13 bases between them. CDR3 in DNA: TGTGCCAGCAGATTAAGTGGGCCGTCTGGAAACACCATATATTTT. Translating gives CASRLSGPSGNTIYF.